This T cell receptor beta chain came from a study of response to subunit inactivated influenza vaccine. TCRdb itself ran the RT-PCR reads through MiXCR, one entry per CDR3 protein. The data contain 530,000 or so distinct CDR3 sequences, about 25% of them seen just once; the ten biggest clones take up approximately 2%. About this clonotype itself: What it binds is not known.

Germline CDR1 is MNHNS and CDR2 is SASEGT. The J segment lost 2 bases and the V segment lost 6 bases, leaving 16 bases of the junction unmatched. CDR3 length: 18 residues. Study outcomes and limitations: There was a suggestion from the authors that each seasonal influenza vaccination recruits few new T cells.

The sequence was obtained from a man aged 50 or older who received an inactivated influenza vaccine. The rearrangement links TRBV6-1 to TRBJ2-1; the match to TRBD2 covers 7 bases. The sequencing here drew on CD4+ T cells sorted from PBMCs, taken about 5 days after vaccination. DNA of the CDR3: TGTGCCAGCAGCCGATTAGCCGCTTCTAGCGGTGCCTACAATGAGCAGTTCTTC. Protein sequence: CASSRLAASSGAYNEQFF.